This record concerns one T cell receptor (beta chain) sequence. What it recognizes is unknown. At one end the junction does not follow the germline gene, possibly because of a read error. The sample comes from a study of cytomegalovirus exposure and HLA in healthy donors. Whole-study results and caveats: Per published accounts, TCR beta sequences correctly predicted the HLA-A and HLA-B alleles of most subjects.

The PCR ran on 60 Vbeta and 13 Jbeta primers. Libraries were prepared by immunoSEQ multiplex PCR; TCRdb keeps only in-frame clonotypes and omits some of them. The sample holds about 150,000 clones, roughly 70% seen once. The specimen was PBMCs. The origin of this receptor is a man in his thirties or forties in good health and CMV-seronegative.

The CDR3: CVSSRWGDTKNIQYF. The DNA of the CDR3 is TGTGTCAGCAGTCGCTGGGGGGATACCAAAAACATTCAGTACTTC. This chain joins TRBV6-6 and TRBJ2-4; D is perhaps TRBD2 (6 bases). In germline, CDR1 is MNHNY, CDR2 SVGAGI (reference sequence). The CDR3 is 15 residues long.